The sample holds one count of the clone carrying this T cell receptor (beta chain). Antigen unknown. This entry belongs to a study of shared clonotypes between healthy human individuals. Overall study context: The study drew on a couple of women and three men aged 18 to 49 as donors. Study results and limitations: Generation of non-shared clonotypes was less probable than generation of clonotypes shared by all four donors.

The study enrolled healthy HIV-negative adults without recent acute infections or vaccinations as donors. Germline V CDR1 and CDR2: GTSNPN, SVGIG (reference sequence). The CDR3 totals 15 residues. V lost 2 bases, J lost 6 bases, and 19 bases lay in between. Original handling: Filtering was not the same, since immunoSEQ gave junction-only sequences without quality scores. The protocol was immunoSEQ multiplex PCR, while the TCRdb copy is restricted to in-frame clones and leaves out a portion. The V and J calls and clone size come from that table; D and trimming were worked out from the DNA. The sample gives some 1.4 million clones, roughly 96% of which show up once; roughly 1.1% is in the top ten.

V is TRBV30 and J is TRBJ1-1; D gene ambiguous. The sequenced material came from naive CD4+ T cells sorted from blood. Described subset: CD45RA+ positively selected. The TCR comes from a man aged 30 to 39 in good health. This chain's CDR3 is CAWSSRGGLDSEAFF. In nucleotides, the CDR3 is TGTGCCTGGAGTTCCCGGGGAGGACTAGACTCTGAAGCTTTCTTT.